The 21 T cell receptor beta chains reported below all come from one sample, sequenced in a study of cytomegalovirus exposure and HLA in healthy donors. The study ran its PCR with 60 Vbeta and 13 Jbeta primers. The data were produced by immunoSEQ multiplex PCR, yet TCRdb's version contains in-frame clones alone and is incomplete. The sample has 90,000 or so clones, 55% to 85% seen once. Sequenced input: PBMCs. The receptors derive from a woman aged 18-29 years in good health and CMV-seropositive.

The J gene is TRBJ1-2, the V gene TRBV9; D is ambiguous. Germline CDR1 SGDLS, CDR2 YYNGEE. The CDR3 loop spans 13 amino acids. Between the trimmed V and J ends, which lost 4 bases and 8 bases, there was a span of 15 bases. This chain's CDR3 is CASSKRTLEGYTF. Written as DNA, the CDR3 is TGTGCCAGCAGCAAACGAACTCTGGAGGGCTACACCTTC.

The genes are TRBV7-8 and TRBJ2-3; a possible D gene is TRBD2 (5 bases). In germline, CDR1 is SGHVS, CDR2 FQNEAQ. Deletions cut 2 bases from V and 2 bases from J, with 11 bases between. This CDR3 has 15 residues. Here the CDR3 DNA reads TGTGCCAGCAGCTTAATACTAGGATACACAGATACGCAGTATTTT. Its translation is CASSLILGYTDTQYF.

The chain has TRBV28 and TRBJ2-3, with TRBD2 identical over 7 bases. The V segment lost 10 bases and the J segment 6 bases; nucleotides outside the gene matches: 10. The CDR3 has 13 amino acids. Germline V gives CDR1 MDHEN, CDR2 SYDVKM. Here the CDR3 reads CANGGRARDTQYF. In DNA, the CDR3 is TGTGCCAATGGGGGGAGGGCTCGGGATACGCAGTATTTT.

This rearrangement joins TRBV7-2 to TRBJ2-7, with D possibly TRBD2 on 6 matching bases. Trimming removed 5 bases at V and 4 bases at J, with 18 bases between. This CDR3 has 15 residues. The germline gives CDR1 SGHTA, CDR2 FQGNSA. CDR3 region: CASSLGLEGFYEQYF. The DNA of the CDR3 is TGTGCCAGCAGCCTCGGGCTGGAGGGCTTTTACGAGCAGTACTTC.

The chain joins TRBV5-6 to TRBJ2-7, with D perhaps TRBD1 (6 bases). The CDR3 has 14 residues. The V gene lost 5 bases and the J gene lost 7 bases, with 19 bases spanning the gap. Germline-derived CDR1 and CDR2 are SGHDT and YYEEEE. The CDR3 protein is CASSDPRGLGEQYF. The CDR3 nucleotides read TGTGCCAGCAGTGACCCTAGGGGGTTGGGGGAGCAGTACTTC.

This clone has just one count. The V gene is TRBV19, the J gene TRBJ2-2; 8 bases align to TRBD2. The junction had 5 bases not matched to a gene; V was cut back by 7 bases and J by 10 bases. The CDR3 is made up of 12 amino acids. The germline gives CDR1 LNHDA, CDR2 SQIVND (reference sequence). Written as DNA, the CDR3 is TGTGCCAGTACGGGAGGGCTCAAGGAGCTGTTTTTT. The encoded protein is CASTGGLKELFF.

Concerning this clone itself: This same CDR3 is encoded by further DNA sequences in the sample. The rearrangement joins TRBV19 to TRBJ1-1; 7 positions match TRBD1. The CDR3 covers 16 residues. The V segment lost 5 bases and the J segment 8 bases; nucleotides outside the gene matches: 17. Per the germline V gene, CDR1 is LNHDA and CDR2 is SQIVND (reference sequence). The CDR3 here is CASSLGVGGASGEAFF. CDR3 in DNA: TGTGCCAGTAGTTTGGGAGTAGGGGGCGCCTCAGGAGAAGCTTTCTTT.

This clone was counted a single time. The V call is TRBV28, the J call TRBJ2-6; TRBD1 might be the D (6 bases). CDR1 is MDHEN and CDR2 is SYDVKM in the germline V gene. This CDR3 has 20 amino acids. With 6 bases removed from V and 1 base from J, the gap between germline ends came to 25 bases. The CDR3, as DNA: TGTGCCAGCAGAAGTCCCGGCCCGGGGTCTCAGGGGTCTGGGGCCAACGTCCTGACTTTC. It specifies CASRSPGPGSQGSGANVLTF.

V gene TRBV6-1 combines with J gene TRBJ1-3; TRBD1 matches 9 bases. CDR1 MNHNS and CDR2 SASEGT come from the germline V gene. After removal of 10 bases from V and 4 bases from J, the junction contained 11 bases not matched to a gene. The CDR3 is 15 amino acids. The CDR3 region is CATKTGQGNGNTIYF. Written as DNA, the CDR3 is TGTGCCACAAAGACGGGACAGGGCAACGGAAACACCATATATTTT.

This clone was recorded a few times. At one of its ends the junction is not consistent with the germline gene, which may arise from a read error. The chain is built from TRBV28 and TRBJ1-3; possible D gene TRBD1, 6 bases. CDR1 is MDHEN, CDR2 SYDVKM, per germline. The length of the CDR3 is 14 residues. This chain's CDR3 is CASRLWDIGNTIYF. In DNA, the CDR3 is TGTGCCAGCAGGTTATGGGACATTGGAAACACCATATATTTT.

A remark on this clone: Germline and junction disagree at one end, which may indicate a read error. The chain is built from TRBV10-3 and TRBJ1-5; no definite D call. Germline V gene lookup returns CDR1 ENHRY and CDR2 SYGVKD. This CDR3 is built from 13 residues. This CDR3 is CASSPGIGKPQHF. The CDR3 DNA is TGTGCCAGCAGTCCGGGGATTGGGAAGCCCCAGCATTTT.

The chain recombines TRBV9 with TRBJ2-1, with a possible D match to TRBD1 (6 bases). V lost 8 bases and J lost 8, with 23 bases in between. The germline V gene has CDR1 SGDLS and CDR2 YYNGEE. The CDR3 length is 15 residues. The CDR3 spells CARRTSRGSWDEQFF. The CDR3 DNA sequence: TGTGCCAGACGGACCTCGAGGGGGTCTTGGGATGAGCAGTTCTTC.

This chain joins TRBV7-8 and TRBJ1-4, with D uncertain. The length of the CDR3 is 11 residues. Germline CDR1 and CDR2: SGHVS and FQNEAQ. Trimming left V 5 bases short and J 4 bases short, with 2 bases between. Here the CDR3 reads CASSLNEKLFF. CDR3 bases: TGTGCCAGCAGCCTTAATGAAAAACTGTTTTTT.

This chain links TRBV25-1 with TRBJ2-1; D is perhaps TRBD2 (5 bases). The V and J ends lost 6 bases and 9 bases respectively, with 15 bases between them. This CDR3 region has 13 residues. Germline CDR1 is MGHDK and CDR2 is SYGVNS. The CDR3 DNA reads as TGTGCCAGCAGCCCTTGGGGAAGCGGTGAGCAGTTCTTC. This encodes CASSPWGSGEQFF.

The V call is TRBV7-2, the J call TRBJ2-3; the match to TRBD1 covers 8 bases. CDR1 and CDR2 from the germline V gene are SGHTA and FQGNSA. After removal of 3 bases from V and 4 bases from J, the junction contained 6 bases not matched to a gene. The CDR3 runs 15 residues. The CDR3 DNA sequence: TGTGCCAGCAGCTTTGGGGACAGGAGCCCAGATACGCAGTATTTT. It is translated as CASSFGDRSPDTQYF.

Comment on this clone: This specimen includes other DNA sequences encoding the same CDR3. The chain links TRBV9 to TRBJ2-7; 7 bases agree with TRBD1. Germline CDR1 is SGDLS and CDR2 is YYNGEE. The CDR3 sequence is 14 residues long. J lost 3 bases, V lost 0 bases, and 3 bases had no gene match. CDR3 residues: CASSVVAGGYEQYF. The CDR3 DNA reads TGTGCCAGCAGCGTAGTGGCAGGGGGCTACGAGCAGTACTTC.

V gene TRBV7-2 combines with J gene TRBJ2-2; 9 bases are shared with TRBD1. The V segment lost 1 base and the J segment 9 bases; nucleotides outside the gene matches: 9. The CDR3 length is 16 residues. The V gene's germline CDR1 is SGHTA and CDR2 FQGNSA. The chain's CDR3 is CASSLVSGTGQRELFF. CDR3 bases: TGTGCCAGCAGCTTAGTATCCGGGACAGGGCAGCGGGAGCTGTTTTTT.

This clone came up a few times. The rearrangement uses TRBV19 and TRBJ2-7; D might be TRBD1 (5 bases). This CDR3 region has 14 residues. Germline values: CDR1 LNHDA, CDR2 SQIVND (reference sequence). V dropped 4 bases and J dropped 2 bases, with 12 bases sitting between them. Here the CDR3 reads CASSNLRAPYEQYF. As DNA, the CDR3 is TGTGCCAGTAGTAACCTCAGGGCCCCCTACGAGCAGTACTTC.

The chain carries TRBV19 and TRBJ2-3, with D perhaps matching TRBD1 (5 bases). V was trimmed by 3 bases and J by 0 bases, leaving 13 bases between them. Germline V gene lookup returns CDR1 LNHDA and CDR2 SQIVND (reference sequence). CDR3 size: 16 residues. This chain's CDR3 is CASSMWGSSSTDTQYF. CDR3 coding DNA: TGTGCCAGTAGTATGTGGGGCAGCTCTAGCACAGATACGCAGTATTTT.

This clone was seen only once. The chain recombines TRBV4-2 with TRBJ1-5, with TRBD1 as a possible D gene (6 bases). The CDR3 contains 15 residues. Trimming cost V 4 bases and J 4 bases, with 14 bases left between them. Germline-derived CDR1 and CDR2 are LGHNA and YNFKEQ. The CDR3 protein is CASSRTDSLNQPQHF. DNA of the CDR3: TGTGCCAGCAGCCGCACGGACAGTTTAAATCAGCCCCAGCATTTT.

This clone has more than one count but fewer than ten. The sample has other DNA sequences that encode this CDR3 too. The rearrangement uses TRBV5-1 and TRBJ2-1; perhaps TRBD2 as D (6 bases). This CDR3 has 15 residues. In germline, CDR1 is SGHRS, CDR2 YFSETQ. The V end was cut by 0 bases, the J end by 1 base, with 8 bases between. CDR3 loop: CASSLEGTSYNEQFF. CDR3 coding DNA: TGCGCCAGCAGCTTGGAAGGGACTTCCTACAATGAGCAGTTCTTC.